A selection of T cell receptor beta chains follows, all from one sample in a study of CXCR3-negative and CXCR3-positive naive CD8 T cells. TCRdb reprocessed the 5' RACE reads and reports one entry per CDR3 protein, with no DNA. This sample's clone table lists over 150,000 distinct CDR3 sequences. The sample comprised naive CXCR3+ CD8+ T cells from blood. The origin of the receptors is a human donor in good health. Some clones in this sample may be carry-over from other donors' samples. Each CDR3 is given with its conserved first and last residue.

CDR3: CASSHGNGNTGELFF
V: TRBV9
J: TRBJ2-2

CDR3: CASSLARQGPSTDTQYF
V: TRBV7-8
J: TRBJ2-3

CDR3: CASSVEGLNSGNTIYF
V: TRBV9
J: TRBJ1-3

CDR3: CASSLVLAGRSVEQFF
V: TRBV13
J: TRBJ2-1

CDR3: CASSQVGGGELFF
V: TRBV3-1
J: TRBJ2-2

CDR3: CASSLVSGVYEQYF
V: TRBV7-9
J: TRBJ2-7

CDR3: CASSLVRDSAYEQYF
V: TRBV28
J: TRBJ2-7

CDR3: CASSQGTHRTGEETQYF
V: TRBV4-1
J: TRBJ2-5

CDR3: CAGTGLMNTEAFF
V: TRBV7-8
J: TRBJ1-1

CDR3: CASTVTSGGFSGELFF
V: TRBV6-5
J: TRBJ2-2

CDR3: CASSPRTGAHRGYTF
V: TRBV12-3/TRBV12-4
J: TRBJ1-2

CDR3: CASSLGSQVLTNTQYF
V: TRBV12-3/TRBV12-4
J: TRBJ2-3

CDR3: CATSDLLVPHEQYF
V: TRBV24-1
J: TRBJ2-7

CDR3: CASSPSGGDSYEQYF
V: TRBV7-6
J: TRBJ2-7

CDR3: CASSYGLAGVTYEQYF
V: TRBV7-9
J: TRBJ2-7

CDR3: CASRRQGPYNEQFF
V: TRBV7-9
J: TRBJ2-1

CDR3: CASSFFPWNEQFF
V: TRBV28
J: TRBJ2-1

CDR3: CSVEGRLDGSGGTQYF
V: TRBV29-1
J: TRBJ2-5

CDR3: CASSKDRGTKAFF
V: TRBV21-1
J: TRBJ1-1

CDR3: CASSQTGHIGQPQHF
V: TRBV6-2/TRBV6-3
J: TRBJ1-5

CDR3: CSVEGAGGLNEQFF
V: TRBV29-1
J: TRBJ2-1

CDR3: CSASPGRNSNQPQHF
V: TRBV20-1
J: TRBJ1-5

CDR3: CASSESRRSSYEQYF
V: TRBV2
J: TRBJ2-7

CDR3: CASSLSSGAYNEQFF
V: TRBV27
J: TRBJ2-1

CDR3: CASSLATGNTEAFF
V: TRBV5-1
J: TRBJ1-1

CDR3: CASSIEGRVTSLAGEQFF
V: TRBV19
J: TRBJ2-1

CDR3: CSASGLGIEQFF
V: TRBV20-1
J: TRBJ2-1

CDR3: CASSYGTSGGSYNEQFF
V: TRBV6-5
J: TRBJ2-1

CDR3: CASSSGKAPLEQYF
V: TRBV6-5
J: TRBJ2-7